The 19 T cell receptor beta chains below all came from one sample that was sequenced in a study of a mutant IDH1 vaccine in newly diagnosed glioma. TCRdb's table, derived via immunoSEQ multiplex PCR, lists solely in-frame clones and lacks some. The data contain around 26,000 clones, less than 85% of them seen just once; the ten biggest clones take up approximately 10%. These receptors' antigens are unknown. Time point denoted: week 11, during vaccination. Every vaccine dose comprised 300 ug of mutant IDH1 20-mer peptide plus topical imiquimod. This specimen was peripheral blood mononuclear cells (PBMCs), taken from a glioma patient whose treatment included an IDH1 peptide vaccine. The receptors were sampled from a man in his late teens or twenties with glioma. Some clones in this sample may be carry-over from other donors' samples.

The V and J genes are TRBV18 and TRBJ1-6; D is unresolved. Trimming cost V 3 bases and J 8 bases, with 8 bases left between them. Germline lookup yields CDR1 KGHSH and CDR2 LQKENI. The CDR3 extends over 13 amino acids. CDR3 amino acids: CASSPIRDSPLHF. The CDR3 nucleotides are TGTGCCAGCTCACCGATAAGGGATTCACCCCTCCACTTT. The entire variable domain, with the rest obtained from reference TRBV18 and TRBJ1-6, is as follows: NAGVMQNPRHLVRRRGQEARLRCSPMKGHSHVYWYRQLPEEGLKFMVYLQKENIIDESGMPKERFSAEFPKEGPSILRIQQVVRGDSAAYFCASSPIRDSPLHFGNGTRLTVT.

This chain connects TRBV6-5 to TRBJ2-3; TRBD2 aligns across 8 bases. This CDR3 has 15 amino acids. The V and J ends lost 6 bases and 0 bases, in that order; junction bases with no gene match: 5. In germline, CDR1 is MNHEY, CDR2 SVGAGI. This chain's CDR3 is CASRISGASTDTQYF. Written as DNA, the CDR3 is TGTGCCAGCAGGATTAGCGGGGCTAGCACAGATACGCAGTATTTT.

This clone was detected only once. V is TRBV27 and J is TRBJ2-7; D may correspond to TRBD1 or TRBD2 (6 bases each). In germline, CDR1 is MNHEY, CDR2 SMNVEV (reference sequence). The CDR3 sequence is 14 residues long. The V and J ends lost 3 bases and 3 bases respectively, with 12 bases between them. The CDR3 bases are TGTGCCAGCAGTTTCAGGGGAGGTGGCTACGAGCAGTACTTC. Translating gives CASSFRGGGYEQYF.

This chain links TRBV9 with TRBJ2-3, with D uncertain. The CDR3 spans 11 residues. Germline V gives CDR1 SGDLS, CDR2 YYNGEE. Trimming left V 0 bases short and J 5 bases short, with 1 base between. The CDR3 sequence is CASSVGDTQYF. CDR3 DNA: TGTGCCAGCAGCGTAGGAGATACGCAGTATTTT.

There are a few counts of this clone. DNA of the CDR3: TGTGCCTGGAGTGGGGGAAGAACCATATATTTT. This encodes CAWSGGRTIYF. This rearrangement joins TRBV30 to TRBJ1-3; D gene uncertain. Trimming stripped 1 base from V and 10 bases from J, with 8 bases between. CDR1 and CDR2 from the germline V gene are GTSNPN and SVGIG (reference sequence). The length of the CDR3 is 11 residues.

This clone was observed a few times. The CDR3 loop reads CASRVADASYEQYF. CDR3 DNA sequence: TGTGCCAGCAGAGTCGCGGACGCCTCCTACGAGCAGTACTTC. The rearrangement joins TRBV28 to TRBJ2-7; D uncertain. V was pared by 6 bases and J by 0 bases, with 12 bases between. Germline CDR1 MDHEN, CDR2 SYDVKM. The CDR3 has 14 residues.

The chain joins TRBV2 to TRBJ1-2, with D tentatively TRBD1 (5 bases). Germline V gene data show CDR1 as SNHLY and CDR2 as FYNNEI. The V end was cut by 8 bases, the J end by 0 bases, with 22 bases between. The CDR3 has 17 residues. CDR3 coding DNA: TGTGCCAGCCAAAGTGGGGGAGGCCTCACGGCTAACTATGGCTACACCTTC. Translated, it gives CASQSGGGLTANYGYTF.

The chain couples TRBV2 to TRBJ2-1, with unresolved D. V dropped 8 bases and J dropped 5 bases, with 4 bases sitting between them. CDR1 and CDR2 from the germline V gene are SNHLY and FYNNEI. The CDR3 totals 10 residues. CDR3 protein: CASLNNEQFF. The CDR3 bases are TGTGCCAGCCTCAACAATGAGCAGTTCTTC.

V and J are TRBV4-1 and TRBJ1-1; D is possibly TRBD1 (5 bases). Germline-derived CDR1 and CDR2 are MGHRA and YSYEKL. CDR3 size: 18 residues. Trimming shortened V by 0 bases and J by 1 base, and 18 bases separated the two germline ends. CDR3 in DNA: TGCGCCAGCAGCCAAGATGAAGAAGGGGTCGGTGCGAACACTGAAGCTTTCTTT. It encodes CASSQDEEGVGANTEAFF.

This clone was seen only once. The chain joins TRBV4-3 to TRBJ1-4; no clear D gene. This CDR3 has 13 residues. Deletions cut 4 bases from V and 7 bases from J, with 10 bases between. Germline assignment: CDR1 LGHNA and CDR2 YSLEER. The CDR3, as DNA: TGCGCCAGCAGCCCATTCACCGGTGAAAAACTGTTTTTT. It codes for CASSPFTGEKLFF.

This clone has a handful of counts. The CDR3 nucleotides read TGTGCCAGCAGTGATGCCAATGAGAACAGAGGTCAGCCCCAGCATTTT. Translating it yields CASSDANENRGQPQHF. J is TRBJ1-5 and V is TRBV25-1; D remains unclear. This CDR3 has 16 amino acids. V lost 3 bases, J lost 6 bases, and 18 bases lay in between. The germline gives CDR1 MGHDK, CDR2 SYGVNS.

The CDR3 bases are TGTGCCAGCAGTTACACGGGGGACACTGAAGCTTTCTTT. Residues: CASSYTGDTEAFF. The chain carries TRBV6-6 and TRBJ1-1; D possibly corresponds to TRBD1 (5 bases). There are 13 residues in the CDR3. Germline V lookup: CDR1 MNHNY, CDR2 SVGAGI (reference sequence). The V end lost 2 bases, the J end lost 3 bases, and 7 bases lay between the germline ends.

This clone was observed once. The chain couples TRBV7-2 to TRBJ1-2; D gene uncertain. Trimming shortened V by 5 bases and J by 8 bases, and 12 bases separated the two germline ends. The CDR3 is 12 amino acids. Germline V gene sequence: CDR1 SGHTA, CDR2 FQGNSA. The DNA of the CDR3 is TGTGCCAGCAGCCCCGGAGTATTGGGCTACACCTTC. This sequence encodes CASSPGVLGYTF.

The V gene is TRBV5-1, the J gene TRBJ2-2; D gene ambiguous. The germline gives CDR1 SGHRS, CDR2 YFSETQ. V was trimmed by 1 base and J by 3 bases, leaving 13 bases between them. The CDR3 totals 16 residues. CDR3 region: CASSLIGVVDTGELFF. In DNA form, the CDR3 reads TGCGCCAGCAGCTTGATAGGTGTAGTAGACACCGGGGAGCTGTTTTTT.

The sample holds a few counts of this clone. The J gene is TRBJ2-3, the V gene TRBV30; 12 bases are shared with TRBD1. The CDR3 sequence is 15 residues long. Unmatched junction bases numbered 3, after V lost 5 bases and J lost 0 bases. Germline values: CDR1 GTSNPN, CDR2 SVGIG (reference sequence). The CDR3 loop is CAWGTGGRSTDTQYF. The CDR3 DNA reads as TGTGCCTGGGGGACAGGGGGCCGTAGCACAGATACGCAGTATTTT. Variable domain in full (rest from reference TRBV30 and TRBJ2-3): SQTIHQWPATLVQPVGSPLSLECTVEGTSNPNLYWYRQAAGRGLQLLFYSVGIGQISSEVPQNLSASRPQDRQFILSSKKLLLSDSGFYLCAWGTGGRSTDTQYFGPGTRLTVL.

The CDR3 loop reads CASSLTDRGLYGYTF. In DNA form, the CDR3 reads TGCGCCAGCAGCTTAACGGACAGGGGGCTTTATGGCTACACCTTC. This chain links TRBV4-3 with TRBJ1-2; TRBD1 matches 11 bases. The germline V gene encodes CDR1 LGHNA and CDR2 YSLEER. J was trimmed by 5 bases and V by 5 bases; bases with no gene match: 7. This CDR3 has 15 residues.

This clone was seen a few times. V usage is TRBV10-3 and J usage is TRBJ1-3, with TRBD1 matching over 8 bases. Germline loops: CDR1 ENHRY, CDR2 SYGVKD. The CDR3 covers 15 residues. V gave up 6 bases and J gave up 0 bases; unmatched junction bases: 4. CDR3 sequence: CAISGQGFSGNTIYF. CDR3 bases: TGTGCCATCAGCGGACAGGGCTTCTCTGGAAACACCATATATTTT.

V and J are TRBV18 and TRBJ1-2, with TRBD1 matching over 7 bases. The CDR3 sequence is 13 residues long. V trimming: 3 bases; J trimming: 3 bases; junction bases outside the gene matches: 1. The germline gives CDR1 KGHSH, CDR2 LQKENI. The CDR3 coding sequence is TGTGCCAGCTCACCGCAGGGGGACTATGGCTACACCTTC. Translating gives CASSPQGDYGYTF. The variable domain in full, with the rest retrieved from reference TRBV18 and TRBJ1-2, is NAGVMQNPRHLVRRRGQEARLRCSPMKGHSHVYWYRQLPEEGLKFMVYLQKENIIDESGMPKERFSAEFPKEGPSILRIQQVVRGDSAAYFCASSPQGDYGYTFGSGTRLTVV.

This chain connects TRBV18 to TRBJ1-3; D is ambiguous. Trimming cost V 2 bases and J 3 bases, with 8 bases left between them. Per germline, CDR1 KGHSH and CDR2 LQKENI. This CDR3 region has 14 residues. CDR3 sequence (DNA): TGTGCCAGCTCACCAGGGGTTCGTGGAAACACCATATATTTT. Translated: CASSPGVRGNTIYF.